This TCR beta chain was obtained from a study of shared clonotypes between healthy human individuals. Comment on this clone: Its antigen is not known.

Genomic DNA per cell subset filled all wells of several immunoSEQ plates. Sequencing was performed with immunoSEQ multiplex PCR; in TCRdb, only in-frame clones are kept and a portion is missing. The sample gives about 2.1 million clones, just under 95% of which show up once; roughly 1.7% is in the top ten. Germline V gives CDR1 LNHDA, CDR2 SQIVND (reference sequence). V was clipped by 5 bases and J by 3 bases, with 17 bases between them. This CDR3 spans 16 amino acids. Overall study results and limits: There were few donors, and this limited the genetic and exposure-history diversity represented. Larger estimated richness was generally recorded for naive subsets relative to memory subsets.

Naive CD8 isolation took CD45RO-negative cells positively selected for CCR7 and excluded terminally differentiated effector memory CD45RA+ cells. All of the donors resided in Nashville, Tennessee, and each was a Caucasian adult. Sequenced input: naive CD8+ T cells from PBMCs. This receptor was taken from a man aged 18 to 30 in good health. Some clones in this sample may be carry-over from other donors' samples. The V and J genes are TRBV19 and TRBJ1-3, with a weak D call TRBD1 (5 bases). DNA for the CDR3: TGTGCCAGTAGTTTGGGCTTGCAGGGATATGGAAACACCATATATTTT. This gives the protein CASSLGLQGYGNTIYF. The full variable domain, in which reference TRBV19 and TRBJ1-3 provide the parts outside the CDR3, is DGGITQSPKYLFRKEGQNVTLSCEQNLNHDAMYWYRQDPGQGLRLIYYSQIVNDFQKGDIAEGYSVSREKKESFPLTVTSAQKNPTAFYLCASSLGLQGYGNTIYFGEGSWLTVV.